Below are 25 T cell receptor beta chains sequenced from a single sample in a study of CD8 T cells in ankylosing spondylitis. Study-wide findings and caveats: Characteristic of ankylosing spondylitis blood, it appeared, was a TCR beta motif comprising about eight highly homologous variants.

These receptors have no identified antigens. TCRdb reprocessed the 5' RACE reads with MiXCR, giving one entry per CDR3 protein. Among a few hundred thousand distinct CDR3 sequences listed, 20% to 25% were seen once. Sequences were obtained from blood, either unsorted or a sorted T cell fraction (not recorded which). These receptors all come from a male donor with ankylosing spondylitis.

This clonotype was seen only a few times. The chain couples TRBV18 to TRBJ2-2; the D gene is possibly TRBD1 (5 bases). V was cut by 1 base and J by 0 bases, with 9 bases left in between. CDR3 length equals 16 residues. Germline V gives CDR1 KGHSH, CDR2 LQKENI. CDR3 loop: CASSPRGGTNTGELFF. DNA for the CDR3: TGTGCCAGCTCACCACGGGGCGGTACGAACACCGGGGAGCTGTTTTTT.

The CDR3 coding sequence is TGCAGTGCCCAAAGGGTCTACCCCTACGAGCAGTACTTC. This translates into CSAQRVYPYEQYF. The chain links TRBV20-1 to TRBJ2-7; D gene unclear. The CDR3 extends over 13 amino acids. Germline V CDR1 and CDR2: DFQATT, SNEGSKA (reference sequence). The V gene lost 6 bases and the J gene lost 2 bases, with 14 bases spanning the gap.

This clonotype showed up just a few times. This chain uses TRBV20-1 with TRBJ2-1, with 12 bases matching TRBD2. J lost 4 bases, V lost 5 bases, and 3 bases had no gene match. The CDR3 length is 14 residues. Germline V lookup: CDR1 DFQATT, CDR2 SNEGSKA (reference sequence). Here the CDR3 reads CSALGLAGYNEQFF. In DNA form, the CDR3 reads TGCAGTGCTTTAGGACTAGCGGGATACAATGAGCAGTTCTTC.

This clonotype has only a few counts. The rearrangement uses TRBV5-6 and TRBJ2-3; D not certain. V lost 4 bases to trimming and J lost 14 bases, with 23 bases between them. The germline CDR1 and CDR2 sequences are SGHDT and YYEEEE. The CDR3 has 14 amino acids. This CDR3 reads CASSHTSSHPHPYF. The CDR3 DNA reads TGTGCCAGCAGCCATACAAGTTCTCACCCTCATCCGTATTTT. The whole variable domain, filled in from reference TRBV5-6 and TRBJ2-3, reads DAGVTQSPTHLIKTRGQQVTLRCSPKSGHDTVSWYQQALGQGPQFIFQYYEEEERQRGNFPDRFSGHQFPNYSSELNVNALLLGDSALYLCASSHTSSHPHPYFGPGTRLTVL.

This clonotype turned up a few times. The CDR3 sequence is CASSLAMGGRETQYF. CDR3 coding DNA: TGTGCCAGCAGCTTAGCGATGGGGGGCAGAGAGACCCAGTACTTC. The chain has TRBV7-9 and TRBJ2-5, with D perhaps TRBD1 or TRBD2 (6 bases each). V lost 0 bases and J lost 4, with 12 bases in between. Germline CDR1 and CDR2: SEHNR and FQNEAQ (reference sequence). The length of the CDR3 is 15 residues.

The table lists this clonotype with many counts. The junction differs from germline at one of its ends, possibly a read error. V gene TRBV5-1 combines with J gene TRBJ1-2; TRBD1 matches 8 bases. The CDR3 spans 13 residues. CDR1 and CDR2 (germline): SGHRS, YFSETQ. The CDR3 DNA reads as TGTGCCAGCAGTCCGGACAGGGTGTATGGCTACACCTTC. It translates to CASSPDRVYGYTF.

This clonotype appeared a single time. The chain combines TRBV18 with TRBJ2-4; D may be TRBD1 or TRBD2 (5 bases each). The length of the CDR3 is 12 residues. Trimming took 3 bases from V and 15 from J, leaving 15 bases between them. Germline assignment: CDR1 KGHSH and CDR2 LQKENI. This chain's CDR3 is CASSPTTGEGYF. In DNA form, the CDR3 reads TGTGCCAGCTCACCGACTACAGGAGAGGGGTACTTC.

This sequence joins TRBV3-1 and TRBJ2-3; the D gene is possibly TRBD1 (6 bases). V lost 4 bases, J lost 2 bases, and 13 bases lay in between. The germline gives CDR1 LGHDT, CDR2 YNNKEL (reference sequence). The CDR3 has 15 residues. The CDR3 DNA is TGTGCCAGCAGCCGCAGGGGAACCTACACAGATACGCAGTATTTT. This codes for CASSRRGTYTDTQYF.

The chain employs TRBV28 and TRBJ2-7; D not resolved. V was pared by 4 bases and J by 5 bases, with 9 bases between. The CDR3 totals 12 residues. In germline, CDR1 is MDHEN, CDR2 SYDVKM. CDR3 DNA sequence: TGTGCCAGCAGTTCTATTATAAACGAGCAGTACTTC. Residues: CASSSIINEQYF. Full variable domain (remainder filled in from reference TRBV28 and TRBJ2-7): DVKVTQSSRYLVKRTGEKVFLECVQDMDHENMFWYRQDPGLGLRLIYFSYDVKMKEKGDIPEGYSVSREKKERFSLILESASTNQTSMYLCASSSIINEQYFGPGTRLTVT.

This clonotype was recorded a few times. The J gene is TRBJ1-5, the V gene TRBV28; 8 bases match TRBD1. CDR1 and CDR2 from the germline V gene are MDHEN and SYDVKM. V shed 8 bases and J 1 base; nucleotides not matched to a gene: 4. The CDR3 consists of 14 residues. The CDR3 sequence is CASQGAGSNQPQHF. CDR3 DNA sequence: TGTGCCAGCCAGGGGGCAGGGAGCAATCAGCCCCAGCATTTT.

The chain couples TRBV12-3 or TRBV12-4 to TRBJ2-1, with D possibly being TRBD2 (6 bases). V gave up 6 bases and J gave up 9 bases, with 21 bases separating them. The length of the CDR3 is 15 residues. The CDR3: CASSPLFLMGGEQFF. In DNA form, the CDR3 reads TGTGCCAGCAGCCCATTATTCCTGATGGGGGGTGAGCAGTTCTTC.

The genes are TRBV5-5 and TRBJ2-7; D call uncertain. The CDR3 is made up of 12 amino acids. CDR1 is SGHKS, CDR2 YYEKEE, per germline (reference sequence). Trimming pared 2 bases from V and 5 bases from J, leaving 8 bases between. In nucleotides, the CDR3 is TGTGCCAGCAGCTTAACGTCACACGAGCAGTACTTC. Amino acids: CASSLTSHEQYF. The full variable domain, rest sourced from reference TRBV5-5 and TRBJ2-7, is DAGVTQSPTHLIKTRGQQVTLRCSPISGHKSVSWYQQVLGQGPQFIFQYYEKEERGRGNFPDRFSARQFPNYSSELNVNALLLGDSALYLCASSLTSHEQYFGPGTRLTVT.

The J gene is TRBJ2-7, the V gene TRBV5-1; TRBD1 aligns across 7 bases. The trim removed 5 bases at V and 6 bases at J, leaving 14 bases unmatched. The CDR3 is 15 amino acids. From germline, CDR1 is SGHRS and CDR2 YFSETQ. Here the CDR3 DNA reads TGCGCCAGCAGAGGCCGGACAGGACCAATTGGCGAGCAGTACTTC. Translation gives CASRGRTGPIGEQYF.

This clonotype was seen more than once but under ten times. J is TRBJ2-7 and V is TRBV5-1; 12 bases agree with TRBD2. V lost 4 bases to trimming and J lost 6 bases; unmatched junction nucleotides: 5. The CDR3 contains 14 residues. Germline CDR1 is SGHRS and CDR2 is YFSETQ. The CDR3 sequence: CASSATSGSGEQYF. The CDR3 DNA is TGCGCCAGCAGCGCGACTAGCGGGAGTGGCGAGCAGTACTTC.

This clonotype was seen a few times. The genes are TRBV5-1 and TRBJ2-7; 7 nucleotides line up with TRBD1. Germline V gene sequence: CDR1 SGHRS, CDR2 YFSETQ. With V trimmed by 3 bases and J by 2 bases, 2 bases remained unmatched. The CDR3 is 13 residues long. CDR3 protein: CASSSGGTYEQYF. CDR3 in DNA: TGCGCCAGCAGCTCAGGGGGTACCTACGAGCAGTACTTC.

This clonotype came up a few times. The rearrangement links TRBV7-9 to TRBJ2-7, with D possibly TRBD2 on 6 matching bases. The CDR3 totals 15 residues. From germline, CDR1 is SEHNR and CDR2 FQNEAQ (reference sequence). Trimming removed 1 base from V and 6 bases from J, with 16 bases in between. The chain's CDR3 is CASSLDGAGLREQYF. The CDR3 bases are TGTGCCAGCAGCTTAGATGGGGCAGGACTACGCGAGCAGTACTTC.

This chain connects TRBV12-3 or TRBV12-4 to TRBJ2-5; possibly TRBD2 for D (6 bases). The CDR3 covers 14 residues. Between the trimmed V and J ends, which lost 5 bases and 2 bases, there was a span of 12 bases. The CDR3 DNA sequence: TGTGCCAGCAGTATCCGGACTAATCAAGAGACCCAGTACTTC. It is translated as CASSIRTNQETQYF.

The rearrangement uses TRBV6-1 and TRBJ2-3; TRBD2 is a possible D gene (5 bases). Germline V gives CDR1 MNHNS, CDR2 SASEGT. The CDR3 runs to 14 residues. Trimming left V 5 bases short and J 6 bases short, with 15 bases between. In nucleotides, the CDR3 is TGTGCCAGCAGTAGCCCTCCTATAGCGGATACGCAGTATTTT. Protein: CASSSPPIADTQYF.

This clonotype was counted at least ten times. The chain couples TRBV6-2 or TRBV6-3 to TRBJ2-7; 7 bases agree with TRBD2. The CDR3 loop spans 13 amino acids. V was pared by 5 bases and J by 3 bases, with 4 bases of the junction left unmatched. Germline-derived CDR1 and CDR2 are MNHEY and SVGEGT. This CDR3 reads CASSPGGSYEQYF. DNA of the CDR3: TGTGCCAGCAGTCCCGGCGGGAGCTACGAGCAGTACTTC.

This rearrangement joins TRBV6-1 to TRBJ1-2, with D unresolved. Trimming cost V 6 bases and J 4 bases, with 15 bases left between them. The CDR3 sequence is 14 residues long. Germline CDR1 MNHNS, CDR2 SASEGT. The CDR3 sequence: CASSPFILGYGYTF. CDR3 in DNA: TGTGCCAGCAGCCCCTTCATTTTAGGCTATGGCTACACCTTC.

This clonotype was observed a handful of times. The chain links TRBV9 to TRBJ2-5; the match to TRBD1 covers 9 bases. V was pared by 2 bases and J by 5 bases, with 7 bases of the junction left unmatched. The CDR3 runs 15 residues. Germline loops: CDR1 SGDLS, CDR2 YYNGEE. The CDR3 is CASSVGQGSEETQYF. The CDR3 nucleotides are TGTGCCAGCAGCGTGGGACAGGGTTCCGAGGAGACCCAGTACTTC.

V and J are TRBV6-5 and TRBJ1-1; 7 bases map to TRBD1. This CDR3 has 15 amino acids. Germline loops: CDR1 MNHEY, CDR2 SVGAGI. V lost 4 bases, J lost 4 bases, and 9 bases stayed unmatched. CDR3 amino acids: CASSFRQGGGTEAFF. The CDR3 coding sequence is TGTGCCAGCAGTTTTAGACAGGGTGGGGGCACTGAAGCTTTCTTT.

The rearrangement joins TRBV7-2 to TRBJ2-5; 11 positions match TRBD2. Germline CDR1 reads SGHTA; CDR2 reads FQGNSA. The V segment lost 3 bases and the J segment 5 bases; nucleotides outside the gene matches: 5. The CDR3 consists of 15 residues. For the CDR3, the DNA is TGTGCCAGCAGCTTCGCGGGACTAGCGGATGAGACCCAGTACTTC. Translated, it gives CASSFAGLADETQYF. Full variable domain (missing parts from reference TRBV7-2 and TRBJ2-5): GAGVSQSPSNKVTEKGKDVELRCDPISGHTALYWYRQSLGQGLEFLIYFQGNSAPDKSGLPSDRFSAERTGGSVSTLTIQRTQQEDSAVYLCASSFAGLADETQYFGPGTRLLVL.

The CDR3 loop is CASIQGLAESPLFFGQFF. The CDR3, as DNA: TGTGCCAGCATCCAGGGACTAGCAGAATCCCCCCTTTTCTTTGGGCAGTTCTTC. This chain connects TRBV6-1 to TRBJ2-1, with 9 nucleotides matching TRBD2. The CDR3 sequence is 18 residues long. Germline CDR1 reads MNHNS; CDR2 reads SASEGT. V shed 7 bases and J 12 bases; nucleotides not matched to a gene: 25.

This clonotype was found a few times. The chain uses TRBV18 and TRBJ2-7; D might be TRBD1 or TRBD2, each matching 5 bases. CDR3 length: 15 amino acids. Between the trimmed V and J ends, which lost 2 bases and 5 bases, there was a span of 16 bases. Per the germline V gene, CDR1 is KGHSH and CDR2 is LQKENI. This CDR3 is CASSPAALRGDEQYF. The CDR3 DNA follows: TGTGCCAGCTCACCAGCGGCACTACGAGGGGACGAGCAGTACTTC.